A selection of T cell receptor beta chains follows, all from one sample in a study of cytomegalovirus exposure and HLA in healthy donors. The protocol was immunoSEQ multiplex PCR, while the TCRdb copy is restricted to in-frame clones and leaves out a portion. The sample shows tens of thousands of clones, around nine tenths of them seen only once. Specimen: PBMCs. The receptors stem from a woman aged 25 to 45 in good health and CMV-seronegative. Each CDR3 is given without its conserved first and last residue. Each record gives: J gene, clone size, V gene, CDR3 protein. Some rows mark clone size as missing; the rest say once, few, many or name a class of expanded clone.

>TRBJ1-4|.|TRBV19
ASSRRTATNEKLF
>TRBJ1-5|.|TRBV6-1
ASSGGMTGGDQPQH
>TRBJ2-1|.|TRBV13
ASSADLGGQF
>TRBJ2-3|.|TRBV5-4
ASSLGRQGASDTQY
>TRBJ2-1|.|TRBV7-6
ASSSYSGPNNHGEQF
>TRBJ1-1|.|TRBV11-2
ASSLGIDRDTEAF
>TRBJ2-3|.|TRBV29-1
SVLLIPTDTQY
>TRBJ1-1|.|TRBV20-1
SWGQNTEAF
>TRBJ1-1|.|TRBV27
ASSLMRNTEAF
>TRBJ1-1|.|TRBV7-9
ASSRGTEAF
>TRBJ2-3|.|TRBV5-4
ASSLAGSTDTQY
>TRBJ2-3|.|TRBV11-2
ASSPGLAGVRLDTQY
>TRBJ1-5|.|TRBV19
ASGPGQGGPAQH
>TRBJ2-5|few|TRBV7-2
ASSIQETQY
>TRBJ2-5|.|TRBV7-9
ASSLGAGQETQY
>TRBJ1-2|.|TRBV7-2
ASSPDGTTIGYT
>TRBJ2-1|.|TRBV27
ASSLTSLWTEQF
>TRBJ2-7|.|TRBV5-4
ASSSRDSSYEQY
>TRBJ1-2|.|TRBV28
ATTPGVRATYGYT
>TRBJ2-7|few|TRBV21-1
ASSDRLAGGREQY
>TRBJ1-1|.|TRBV27
ASSPIQGMNTEAF
>TRBJ2-5|.|TRBV11-2
ASSFTSGKTGRETQY
>TRBJ2-7|.|TRBV19
ASSTGGVGYEQY
>TRBJ2-2|few|TRBV5-4
ASSPGTGELF
>TRBJ2-4|.|TRBV10-1
ASSAGDKNIQY
>TRBJ1-2|.|TRBV6-1
ASSTDLGGGYT
>TRBJ1-1|many|TRBV4-1
ASSSWEGRVNTEAF
>TRBJ1-1|once|TRBV30
AWSVLLENTEAF
>TRBJ2-3|once|TRBV5-1
ASSLDGGWMSSTDTQY
>TRBJ1-5|once|TRBV6-5
ASSQNTNQPQH
>TRBJ2-3|.|TRBV6-1
ASHEDRGGTDTQY
>TRBJ2-1|.|TRBV6-6
ASLLDYSYNEQF
>TRBJ2-1|.|TRBV4-2
ASSRTVGRGGGYNEQF
>TRBJ2-7|.|TRBV5-1
ASSGGQSYEQY
>TRBJ1-5|few|TRBV10-1
ASPEQGDSNQPQH
>TRBJ1-2|.|TRBV25-1
ATYQGVGGYT
>TRBJ2-7|few|TRBV5-1
ASSLGGRGTYEQY
>TRBJ1-5|.|TRBV2
ASSGPDLNQPQH
>TRBJ2-1|.|TRBV5-6
ASSLDGTSLYNEQF
>TRBJ1-4|.|TRBV15
ATSKGVTNEKLF
>TRBJ1-1|.|TRBV2
ASRYRGGTEAF
>TRBJ1-2|once|TRBV7-9
ASSYQNRNNYGYT
>TRBJ1-1|.|TRBV25-1
ASSMGQNTEAF
>TRBJ2-3|.|TRBV9
ASSELAGRTDTQY
>TRBJ2-7|.|TRBV28
ASTSPSTGTYEQY
>TRBJ2-3|once|TRBV5-4
ASSPLAGEPSDTQY
>TRBJ2-1|few|TRBV9
ASSVGATANEQF
>TRBJ2-2|.|TRBV5-6
ASRFRGIGTGELF
>TRBJ2-7|once|TRBV10-3
ATLSGGHLNEQY
>TRBJ2-3|.|TRBV5-1
ASSTATGGYDTQY
>TRBJ2-1|.|TRBV30
AWSVRSGSAYNEQF
>TRBJ1-1|.|TRBV30
AWSHYTGTEAF
>TRBJ1-2|.|TRBV2
ASRDRVNYGYT